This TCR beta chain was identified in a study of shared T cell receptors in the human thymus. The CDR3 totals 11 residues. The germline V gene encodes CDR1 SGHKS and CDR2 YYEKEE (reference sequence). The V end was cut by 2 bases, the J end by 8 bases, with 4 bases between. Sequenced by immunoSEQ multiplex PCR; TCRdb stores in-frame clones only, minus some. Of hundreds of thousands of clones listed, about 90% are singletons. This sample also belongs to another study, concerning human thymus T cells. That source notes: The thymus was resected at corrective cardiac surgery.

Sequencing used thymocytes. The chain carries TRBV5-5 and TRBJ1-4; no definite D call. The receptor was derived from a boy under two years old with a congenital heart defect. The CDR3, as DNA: TGTGCCAGCAGCTTCAGGGAAAAACTGTTTTTT. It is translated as CASSFREKLFF.